This T cell receptor beta chain is drawn from a study of HIV-infected patients and healthy controls. As concerns this clonotype: Its matching antigen is unknown.

Study-level results: Only sixteen HIV-infected individuals were processed, a major limit on how widely findings apply. Eight alpha and eight beta V genes differed significantly in mean usage between HIV-infected patients and controls. Compared with untreated HIV+ repertoires, healthy controls showed roughly threefold more distinct CDR3s and higher Shannon diversity.

Reverse transcription used around 480 ng RNA and constant-region primers for alpha and beta. Each of the alpha and beta chains got its own library through chain-specific third strand synthesis with indices. TCRdb processed the 5' RACE reads anew with MiXCR; each CDR3 protein has one entry. The table shows about 9,700 distinct CDR3 sequences, with 7.5% to 9% occurring only once. Germline V CDR1 and CDR2: KGHDR, SFDVKD. This CDR3 is built from 16 residues. V was pared by 3 bases and J by 4 bases, with 4 bases of the junction left unmatched. The repertoire came from unfractionated whole blood and reflected all unsorted peripheral T cells.

Sample: blood. The sequence was obtained from an adult in good health. The genes are TRBV24-1 and TRBJ2-1; 11 bases align to TRBD2. The DNA for the CDR3 is TGTGCCACCAGTGATACCGGGACTAGCGGTTACAATGAGCAGTTCTTC. This sequence encodes CATSDTGTSGYNEQFF.